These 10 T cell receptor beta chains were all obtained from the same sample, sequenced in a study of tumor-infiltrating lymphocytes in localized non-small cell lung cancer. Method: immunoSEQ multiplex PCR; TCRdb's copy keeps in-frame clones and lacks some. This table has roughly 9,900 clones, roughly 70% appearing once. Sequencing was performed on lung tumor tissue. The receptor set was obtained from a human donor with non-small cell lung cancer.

The CDR3 sequence is CASSLGNNYGYTF. CDR3 coding DNA: TGTGCCAGCAGCTTAGGCAATAACTATGGCTACACCTTC. The chain recombines TRBV11-1 with TRBJ1-2; D gene unclear. CDR1 is SGHAT, CDR2 FQDESV, per germline (reference sequence). CDR3 length equals 13 residues. V was shortened by 1 base and J by 1 base, with 4 bases between the two germline ends.

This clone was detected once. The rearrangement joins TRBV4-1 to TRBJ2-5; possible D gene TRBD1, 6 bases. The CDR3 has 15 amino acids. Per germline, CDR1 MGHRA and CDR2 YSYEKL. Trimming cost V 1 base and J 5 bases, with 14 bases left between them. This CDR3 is CASSQAGRGSETQYF. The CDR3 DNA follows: TGCGCCAGCAGCCAAGCAGGCAGGGGCTCGGAGACCCAGTACTTC.

The CDR3 DNA sequence: TGCGCCAGCAGCGGAAGACAGGGTGAAAAACTGTTTTTT. It specifies CASSGRQGEKLFF. The chain uses TRBV5-1 and TRBJ1-4; 7 positions match TRBD1. The CDR3 is made up of 13 amino acids. Trimming removed 4 bases from V and 7 bases from J; junction bases left unmatched: 4. Germline V gives CDR1 SGHRS, CDR2 YFSETQ.

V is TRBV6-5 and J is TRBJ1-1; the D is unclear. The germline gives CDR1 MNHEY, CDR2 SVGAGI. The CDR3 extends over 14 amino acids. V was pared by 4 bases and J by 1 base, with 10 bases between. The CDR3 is CASSSEQQNTEAFF. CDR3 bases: TGTGCCAGCAGTTCTGAACAGCAGAACACTGAAGCTTTCTTT.

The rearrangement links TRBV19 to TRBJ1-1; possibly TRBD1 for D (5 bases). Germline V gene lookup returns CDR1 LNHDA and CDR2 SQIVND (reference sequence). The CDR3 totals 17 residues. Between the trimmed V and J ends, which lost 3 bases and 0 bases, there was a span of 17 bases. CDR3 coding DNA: TGTGCCAGTAGTATGAATACCGCAGGGCGCCTGAACACTGAAGCTTTCTTT. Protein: CASSMNTAGRLNTEAFF.

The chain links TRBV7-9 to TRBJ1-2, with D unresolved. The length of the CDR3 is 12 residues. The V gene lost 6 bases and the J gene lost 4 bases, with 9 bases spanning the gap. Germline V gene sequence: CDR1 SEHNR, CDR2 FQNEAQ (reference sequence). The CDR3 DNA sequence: TGTGCCAGCAGTAAGGACCTCTATGGCTACACCTTC. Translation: CASSKDLYGYTF.

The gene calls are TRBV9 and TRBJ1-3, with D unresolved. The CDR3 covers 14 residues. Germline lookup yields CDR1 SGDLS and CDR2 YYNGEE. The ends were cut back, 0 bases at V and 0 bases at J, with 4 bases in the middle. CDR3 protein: CASSVAASGNTIYF. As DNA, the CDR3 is TGTGCCAGCAGCGTAGCAGCCTCTGGAAACACCATATATTTT.

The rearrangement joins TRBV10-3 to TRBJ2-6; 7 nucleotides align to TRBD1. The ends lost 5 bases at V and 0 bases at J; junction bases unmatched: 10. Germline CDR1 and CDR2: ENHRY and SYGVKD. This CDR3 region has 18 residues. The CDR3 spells CAISRGRTGLSGANVLTF. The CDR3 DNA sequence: TGTGCCATCAGTAGGGGTAGGACAGGCCTCTCTGGGGCCAACGTCCTGACTTTC.

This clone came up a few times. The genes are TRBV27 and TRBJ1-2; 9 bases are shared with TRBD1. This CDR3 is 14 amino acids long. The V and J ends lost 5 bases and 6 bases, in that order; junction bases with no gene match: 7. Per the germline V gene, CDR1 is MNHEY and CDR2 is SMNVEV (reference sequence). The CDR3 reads CASSPHRTGDGYTF. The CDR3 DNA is TGTGCCAGCAGTCCACACCGGACAGGGGATGGCTACACCTTC.

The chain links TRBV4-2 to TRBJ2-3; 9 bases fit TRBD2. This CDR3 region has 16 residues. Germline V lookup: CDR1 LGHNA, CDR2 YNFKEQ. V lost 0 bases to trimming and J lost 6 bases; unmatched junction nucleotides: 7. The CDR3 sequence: CASSQDYALAGDTQYF. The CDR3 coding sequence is TGTGCCAGCAGCCAAGATTATGCGCTAGCGGGGGATACGCAGTATTTT.